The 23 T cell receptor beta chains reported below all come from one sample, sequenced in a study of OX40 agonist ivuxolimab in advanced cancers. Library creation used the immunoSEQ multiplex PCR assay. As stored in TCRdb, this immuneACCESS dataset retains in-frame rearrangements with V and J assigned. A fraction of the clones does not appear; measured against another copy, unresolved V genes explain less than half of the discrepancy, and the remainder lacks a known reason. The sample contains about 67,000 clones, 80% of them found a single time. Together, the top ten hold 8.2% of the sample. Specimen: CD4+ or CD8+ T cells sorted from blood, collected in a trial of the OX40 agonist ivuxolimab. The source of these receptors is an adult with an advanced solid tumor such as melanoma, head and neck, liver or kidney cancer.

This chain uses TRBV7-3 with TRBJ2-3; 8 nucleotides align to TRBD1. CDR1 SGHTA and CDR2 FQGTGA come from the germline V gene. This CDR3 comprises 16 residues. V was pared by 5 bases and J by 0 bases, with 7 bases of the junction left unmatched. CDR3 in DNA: TGTGCCAGCAGCCCCGGACAGGGATCTAGCACAGATACGCAGTATTTT. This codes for CASSPGQGSSTDTQYF.

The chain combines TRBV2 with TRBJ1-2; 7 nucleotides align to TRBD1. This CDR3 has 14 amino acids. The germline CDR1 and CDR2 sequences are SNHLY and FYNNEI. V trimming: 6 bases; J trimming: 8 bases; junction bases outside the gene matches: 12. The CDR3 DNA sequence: TGTGCCAGCAGGGAGGACAGGTCGGTAGAGGGCTACACCTTC. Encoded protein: CASREDRSVEGYTF. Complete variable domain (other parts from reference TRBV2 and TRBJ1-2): EPEVTQTPSHQVTQMGQEVILRCVPISNHLYFYWYRQILGQKVEFLVSFYNNEISEKSEIFDDQFSVERPDGSNFTLKIRSTKLEDSAMYFCASREDRSVEGYTFGSGTRLTVV.

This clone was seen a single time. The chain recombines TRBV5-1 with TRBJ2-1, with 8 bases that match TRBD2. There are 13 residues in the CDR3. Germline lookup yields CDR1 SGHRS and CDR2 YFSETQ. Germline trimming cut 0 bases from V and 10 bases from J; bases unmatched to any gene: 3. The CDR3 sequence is CASSLEPSGEQFF. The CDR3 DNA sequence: TGCGCCAGCAGCTTGGAGCCTAGCGGGGAGCAGTTCTTC.

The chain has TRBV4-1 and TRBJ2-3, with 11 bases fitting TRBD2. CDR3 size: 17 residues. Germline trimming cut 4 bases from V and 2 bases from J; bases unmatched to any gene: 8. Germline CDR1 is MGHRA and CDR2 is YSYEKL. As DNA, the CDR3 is TGCGCCAGCAGCCCACGCCTAGCGGGGGGAATCACAGATACGCAGTATTTT. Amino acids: CASSPRLAGGITDTQYF.

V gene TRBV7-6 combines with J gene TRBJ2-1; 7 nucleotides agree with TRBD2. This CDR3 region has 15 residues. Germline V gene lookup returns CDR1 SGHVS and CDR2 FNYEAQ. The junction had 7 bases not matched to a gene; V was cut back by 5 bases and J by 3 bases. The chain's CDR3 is CASSPEWGGYNEQFF. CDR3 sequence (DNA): TGTGCCAGCAGCCCCGAGTGGGGGGGCTACAATGAGCAGTTCTTC.

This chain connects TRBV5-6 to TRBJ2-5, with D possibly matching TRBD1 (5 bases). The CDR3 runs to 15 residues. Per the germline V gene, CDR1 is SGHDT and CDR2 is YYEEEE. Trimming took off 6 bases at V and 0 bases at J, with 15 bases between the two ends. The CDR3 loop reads CASNPGLTDQETQYF. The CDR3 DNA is TGTGCCAGCAACCCCGGGTTGACAGACCAAGAGACCCAGTACTTC.

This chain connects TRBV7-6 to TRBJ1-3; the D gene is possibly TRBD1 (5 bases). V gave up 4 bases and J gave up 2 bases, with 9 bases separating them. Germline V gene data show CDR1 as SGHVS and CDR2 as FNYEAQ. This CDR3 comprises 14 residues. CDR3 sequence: CASSSAGAGNTIYF. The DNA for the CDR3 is TGTGCCAGCAGCTCTGCGGGGGCTGGAAACACCATATATTTT.

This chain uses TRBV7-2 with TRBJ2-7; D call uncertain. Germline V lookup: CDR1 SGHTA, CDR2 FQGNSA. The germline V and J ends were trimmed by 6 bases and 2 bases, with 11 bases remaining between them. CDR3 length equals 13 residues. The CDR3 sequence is CASRPTVTYEQYF. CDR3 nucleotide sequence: TGTGCCAGCAGACCGACGGTTACCTACGAGCAGTACTTC.

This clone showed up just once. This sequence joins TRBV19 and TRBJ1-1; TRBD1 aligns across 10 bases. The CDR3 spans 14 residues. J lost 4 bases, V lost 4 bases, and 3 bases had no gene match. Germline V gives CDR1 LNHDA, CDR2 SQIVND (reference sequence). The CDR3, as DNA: TGTGCCAGTAGTAGAGGGACAGGGGCCACTGAAGCTTTCTTT. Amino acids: CASSRGTGATEAFF.

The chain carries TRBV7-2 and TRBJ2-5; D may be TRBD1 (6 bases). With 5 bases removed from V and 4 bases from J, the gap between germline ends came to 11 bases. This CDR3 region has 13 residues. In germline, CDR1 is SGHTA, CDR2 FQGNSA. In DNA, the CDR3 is TGTGCCAGCAGCCGCAGGGGTGGAGAGACCCAGTACTTC. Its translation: CASSRRGGETQYF.

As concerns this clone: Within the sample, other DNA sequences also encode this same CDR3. This CDR3 is CASSVGEETQYF. In DNA, the CDR3 is TGTGCCAGCAGTGTGGGGGAAGAGACCCAGTACTTC. The V gene is TRBV2, the J gene TRBJ2-5; D is tentatively TRBD1 or TRBD2 (5 bases each). The germline V gene encodes CDR1 SNHLY and CDR2 FYNNEI. This CDR3 spans 12 amino acids. V was clipped by 4 bases and J by 3 bases, with 6 bases between them.

The CDR3 DNA reads TGTGCCAGCAGCGCCTCGGGTGTTCGTGAAAAACTGTTTTTT. This encodes CASSASGVREKLFF. The rearrangement uses TRBV28 and TRBJ1-4, with D uncertain. This CDR3 spans 14 amino acids. Germline CDR1 and CDR2: MDHEN and SYDVKM. With 6 bases removed from V and 7 bases from J, the gap between germline ends came to 15 bases.

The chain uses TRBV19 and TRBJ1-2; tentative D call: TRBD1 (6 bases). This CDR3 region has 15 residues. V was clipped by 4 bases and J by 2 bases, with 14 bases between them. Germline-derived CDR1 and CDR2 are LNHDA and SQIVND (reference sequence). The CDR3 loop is CASSTPPGGNYGYTF. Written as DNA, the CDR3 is TGTGCCAGTAGTACCCCGCCCGGGGGCAACTATGGCTACACCTTC.

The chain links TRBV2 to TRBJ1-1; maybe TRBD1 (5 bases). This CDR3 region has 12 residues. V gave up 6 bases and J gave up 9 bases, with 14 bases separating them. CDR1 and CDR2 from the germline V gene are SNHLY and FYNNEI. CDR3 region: CASRERRGKAFF. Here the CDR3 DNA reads TGTGCCAGCAGGGAACGACGGGGCAAAGCTTTCTTT.

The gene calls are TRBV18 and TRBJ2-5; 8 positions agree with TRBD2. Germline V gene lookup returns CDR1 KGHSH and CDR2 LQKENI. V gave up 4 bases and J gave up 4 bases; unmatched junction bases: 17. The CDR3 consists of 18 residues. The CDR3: CASSRKSGSASGGETQYF. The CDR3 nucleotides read TGTGCCAGCTCACGGAAGAGCGGGAGCGCTTCCGGAGGAGAGACCCAGTACTTC.

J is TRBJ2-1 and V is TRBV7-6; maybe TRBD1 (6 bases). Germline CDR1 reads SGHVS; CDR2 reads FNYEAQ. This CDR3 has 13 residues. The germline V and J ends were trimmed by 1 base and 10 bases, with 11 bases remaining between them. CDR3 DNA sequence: TGTGCCAGCAGCTTAGGACAGGCAGGGGAGCAGTTCTTC. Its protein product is CASSLGQAGEQFF. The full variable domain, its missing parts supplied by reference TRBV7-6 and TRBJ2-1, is GAGVSQSPRYKVTKRGQDVALRCDPISGHVSLYWYRQALGQGPEFLTYFNYEAQQDKSGLPNDRFSAERPEGSISTLTIQRTEQRDSAMYRCASSLGQAGEQFFGPGTRLTVL.

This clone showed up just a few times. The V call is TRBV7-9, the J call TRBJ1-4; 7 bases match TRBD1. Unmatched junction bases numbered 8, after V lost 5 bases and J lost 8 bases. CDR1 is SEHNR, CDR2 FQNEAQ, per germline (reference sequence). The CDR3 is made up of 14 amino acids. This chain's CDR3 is CASSEQGIGEKLFF. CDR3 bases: TGTGCCAGCAGCGAACAGGGGATCGGGGAAAAACTGTTTTTT.

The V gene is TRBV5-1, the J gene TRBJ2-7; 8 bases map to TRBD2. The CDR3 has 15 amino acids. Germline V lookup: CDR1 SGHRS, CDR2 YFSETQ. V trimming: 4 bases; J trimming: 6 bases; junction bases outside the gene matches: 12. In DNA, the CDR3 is TGCGCCAGCAGCCGGAACCAGCGGGAGAGCTCCGAGCAGTACTTC. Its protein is CASSRNQRESSEQYF.

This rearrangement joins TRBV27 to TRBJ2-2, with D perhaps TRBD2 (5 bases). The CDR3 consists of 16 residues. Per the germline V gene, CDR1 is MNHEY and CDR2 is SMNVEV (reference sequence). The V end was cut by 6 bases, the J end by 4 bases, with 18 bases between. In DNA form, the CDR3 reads TGTGCCAGCAGAGATCGGCCTGGAGGTTCCACCGGGGAGCTGTTTTTT. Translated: CASRDRPGGSTGELFF.

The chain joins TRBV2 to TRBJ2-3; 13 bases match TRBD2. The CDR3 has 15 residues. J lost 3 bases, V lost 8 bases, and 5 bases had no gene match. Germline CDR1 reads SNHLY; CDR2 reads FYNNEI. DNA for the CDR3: TGTGCCAGCGGCCGGACTAGCGGGGGTACAGATACGCAGTATTTT. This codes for CASGRTSGGTDTQYF.

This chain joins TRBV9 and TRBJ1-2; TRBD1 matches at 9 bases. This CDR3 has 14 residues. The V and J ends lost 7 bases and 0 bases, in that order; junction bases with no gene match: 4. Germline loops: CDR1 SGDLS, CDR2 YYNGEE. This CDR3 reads CASSRDRANYGYTF. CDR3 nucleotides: TGTGCCAGCTCCCGGGACAGGGCTAACTATGGCTACACCTTC.

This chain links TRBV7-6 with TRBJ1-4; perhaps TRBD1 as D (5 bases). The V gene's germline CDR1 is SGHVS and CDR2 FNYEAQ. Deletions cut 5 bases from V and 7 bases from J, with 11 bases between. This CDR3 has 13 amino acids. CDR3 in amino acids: CASSVMRGEKLFF. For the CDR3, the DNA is TGTGCCAGCAGCGTTATGAGGGGTGAAAAACTGTTTTTT. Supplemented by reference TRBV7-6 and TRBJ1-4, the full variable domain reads GAGVSQSPRYKVTKRGQDVALRCDPISGHVSLYWYRQALGQGPEFLTYFNYEAQQDKSGLPNDRFSAERPEGSISTLTIQRTEQRDSAMYRCASSVMRGEKLFFGSGTQLSVL.

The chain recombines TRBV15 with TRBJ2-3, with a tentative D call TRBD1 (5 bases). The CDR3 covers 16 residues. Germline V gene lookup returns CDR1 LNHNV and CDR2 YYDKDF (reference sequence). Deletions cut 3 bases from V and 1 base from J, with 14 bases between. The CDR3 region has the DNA TGTGCCACCAGCAGCCAGGAAAGGGGCGGCACAGATACGCAGTATTTT. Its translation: CATSSQERGGTDTQYF.